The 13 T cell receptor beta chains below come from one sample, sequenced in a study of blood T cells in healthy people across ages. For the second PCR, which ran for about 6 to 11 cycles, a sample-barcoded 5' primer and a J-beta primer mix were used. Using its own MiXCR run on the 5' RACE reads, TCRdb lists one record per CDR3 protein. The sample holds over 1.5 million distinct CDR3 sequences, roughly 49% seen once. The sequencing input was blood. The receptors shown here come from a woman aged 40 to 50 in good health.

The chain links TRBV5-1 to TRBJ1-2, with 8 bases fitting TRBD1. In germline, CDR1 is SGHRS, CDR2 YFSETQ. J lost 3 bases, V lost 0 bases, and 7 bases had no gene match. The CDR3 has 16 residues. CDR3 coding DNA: TGCGCCAGCAGCTTGGCGGCAGGGGGCAGTTACTATGGCTACACCTTC. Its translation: CASSLAAGGSYYGYTF. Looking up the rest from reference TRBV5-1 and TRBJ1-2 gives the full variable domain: KAGVTQTPRYLIKTRGQQVTLSCSPISGHRSVSWYQQTPGQGLQFLFEYFSETQRNKGNFPGRFSGRQFSNSRSEMNVSTLELGDSALYLCASSLAAGGSYYGYTFGSGTRLTVV.

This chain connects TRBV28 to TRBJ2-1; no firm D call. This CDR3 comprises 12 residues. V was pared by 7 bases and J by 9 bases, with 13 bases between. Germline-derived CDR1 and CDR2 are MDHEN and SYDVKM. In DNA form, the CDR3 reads TGTGCCAGCACTCATAACCGGGTTGAGCAGTTCTTC. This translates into CASTHNRVEQFF.

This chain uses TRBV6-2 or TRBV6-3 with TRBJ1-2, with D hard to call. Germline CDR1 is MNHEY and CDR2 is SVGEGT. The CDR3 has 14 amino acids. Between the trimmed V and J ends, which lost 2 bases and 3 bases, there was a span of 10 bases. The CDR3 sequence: CASSYEGEDYGYTF. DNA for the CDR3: TGTGCCAGCAGTTACGAGGGTGAGGACTATGGCTACACCTTC.

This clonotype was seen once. CDR3 coding DNA: TGTGCCAGCAGTGGTTACGCAGGGGGCCCCGAAAAACTGTTTTTT. Protein: CASSGYAGGPEKLFF. The V and J genes are TRBV27 and TRBJ1-4; TRBD1 matches 8 bases. With 5 bases clipped from V and 8 bases from J, the junction kept 10 bases outside the gene matches. Per germline, CDR1 MNHEY and CDR2 SMNVEV (reference sequence). This CDR3 region has 15 residues.

The CDR3 region is CASSPRQGQPQHF. The CDR3 nucleotides read TGTGCCAGCAGTCCCCGACAGGGTCAGCCCCAGCATTTT. The chain combines TRBV12-3 or TRBV12-4 with TRBJ1-5; 7 bases agree with TRBD1. This CDR3 region has 13 residues. V was clipped by 5 bases and J by 6 bases; unmatched bases: 4.

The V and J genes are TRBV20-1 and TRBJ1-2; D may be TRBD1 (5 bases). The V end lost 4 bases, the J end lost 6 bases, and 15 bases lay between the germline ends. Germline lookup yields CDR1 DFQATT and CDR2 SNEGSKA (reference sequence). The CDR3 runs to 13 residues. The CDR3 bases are TGCAGTGCTACCATCGGGACTCGCAATGGCTACACCTTC. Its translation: CSATIGTRNGYTF.

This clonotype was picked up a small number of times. CDR3 in DNA: TGCGCCAGCAGCCGACTAGCGGGGGGGATAGCCTACAATGAGCAGTTCTTC. The encoded protein is CASSRLAGGIAYNEQFF. This chain connects TRBV4-1 to TRBJ2-1; TRBD2 agrees at 14 bases. J lost 2 bases, V lost 4 bases, and 4 bases had no gene match. CDR3 length equals 17 residues. Germline V CDR1 and CDR2: MGHRA, YSYEKL.

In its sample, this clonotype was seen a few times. The CDR3 reads CASSLEQDTGGYTF. CDR3 nucleotide sequence: TGTGCCAGCAGCTTGGAGCAGGACACGGGTGGCTACACCTTC. This sequence joins TRBV5-5 and TRBJ1-2; a possible D gene is TRBD1 (5 bases). This CDR3 region has 14 residues. V shed 0 bases and J shed 7 bases, with 13 bases lying between them. From germline, CDR1 is SGHKS and CDR2 YYEKEE (reference sequence).

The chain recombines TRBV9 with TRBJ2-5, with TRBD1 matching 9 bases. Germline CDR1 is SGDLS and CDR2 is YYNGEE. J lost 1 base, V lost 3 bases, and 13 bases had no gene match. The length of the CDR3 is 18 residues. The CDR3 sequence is CASSDPVDRGGIQETQYF. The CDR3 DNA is TGTGCCAGCAGCGACCCCGTCGACAGGGGGGGAATCCAAGAGACCCAGTACTTC.

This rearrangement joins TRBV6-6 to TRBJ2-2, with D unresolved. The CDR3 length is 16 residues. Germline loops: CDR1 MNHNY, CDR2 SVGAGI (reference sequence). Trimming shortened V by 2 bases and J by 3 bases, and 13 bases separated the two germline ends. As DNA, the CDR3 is TGTGCCAGCAGTTACAGTTTATCCTTGGACACCGGGGAGCTGTTTTTT. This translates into CASSYSLSLDTGELFF.

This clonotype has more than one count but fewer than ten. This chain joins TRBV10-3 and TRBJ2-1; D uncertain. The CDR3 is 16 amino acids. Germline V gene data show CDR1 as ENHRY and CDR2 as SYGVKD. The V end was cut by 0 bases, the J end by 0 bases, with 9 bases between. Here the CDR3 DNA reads TGTGCCATCAGTGAGTCTTGGTCCGGCTCCTACAATGAGCAGTTCTTC. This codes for CAISESWSGSYNEQFF.

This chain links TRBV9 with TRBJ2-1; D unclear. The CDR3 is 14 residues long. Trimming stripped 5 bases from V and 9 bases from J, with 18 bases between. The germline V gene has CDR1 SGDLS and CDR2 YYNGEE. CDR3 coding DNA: TGTGCCAGCAGTCCCTTACCGCCCGCAGTTGAGCAGTTCTTC. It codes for CASSPLPPAVEQFF.

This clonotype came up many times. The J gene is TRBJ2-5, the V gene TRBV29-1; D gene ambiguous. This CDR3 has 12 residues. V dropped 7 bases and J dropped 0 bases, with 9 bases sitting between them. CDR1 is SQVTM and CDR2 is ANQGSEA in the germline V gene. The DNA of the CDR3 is TGCAGCGCCCGGATGCACCAAGAGACCCAGTACTTC. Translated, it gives CSARMHQETQYF.